The rows below give T cell receptor beta chains drawn from one sample of a study of blood T cell repertoires in COVID-19. The protocol was immunoSEQ multiplex PCR, while the TCRdb copy is restricted to in-frame clones and leaves out a portion. The table records about 130,000 clones, around 85% of them present only once. The sequenced material came from peripheral blood. The source is a human donor in a cohort sampled during active COVID-19. CDR3s leave out the opening cysteine and the closing phenylalanine or tryptophan. Each record gives: J gene, V gene, CDR3 protein.

TRBJ1-6	TRBV4-1	ASSRPDRGNSPLH
TRBJ1-1	TRBV9	ASSVGWANTEAF
TRBJ2-5	TRBV7-9	ASSGGQYQETQY
TRBJ2-7	TRBV11-2	ASSLDWLAGGEQY
TRBJ1-1	TRBV6-5	ASSYDTGTEAF
TRBJ2-3	TRBV11-2	ASSLTRGTDTQY
TRBJ1-5	TRBV10-3	AISPKGQSNQPQH
TRBJ1-2	TRBV27	ASSLGPGGPPTGYGYT
TRBJ2-4	TRBV19	ASSMLLRGNIQY
TRBJ1-2	TRBV6-6	ASKHRGEYGYT
TRBJ2-6	TRBV6-2/TRBV6-3	ASSYRQGVGGANVLT
TRBJ1-2	TRBV5-6	ASSLTGTSYGYT